Sequencing of this T cell receptor (beta chain) was carried out in a study of cytomegalovirus exposure and HLA in healthy donors. General study findings and limits: Some TCR beta chains (approximately 180 of them) were listed as cytomegalovirus-associated. Sequencing depth across donors, presence/absence analyses assumed, was roughly uniform.

Vbeta (60) and Jbeta (13) primers were used in the PCR. The method was immunoSEQ multiplex PCR; TCRdb's version includes in-frame clones alone and lacks a portion of them. The sample consists of under 110,000 clones, around 76% of them appearing once. About this clone: Its specificity is not known.

Germline lookup yields CDR1 SQVTM and CDR2 ANQGSEA. The CDR3 totals 13 residues. V was clipped by 3 bases and J by 4 bases; unmatched bases: 4. This TCR was recovered from a woman in her fifties or sixties in good health and CMV-seropositive. The sequencing input was PBMCs. This chain uses TRBV29-1 with TRBJ1-2; 8 bases agree with TRBD1. The CDR3 reads CSVDGTGPYGYTF. The DNA for the CDR3 is TGCAGCGTTGACGGGACAGGCCCCTATGGCTACACCTTC.